This record looks at one TCR beta chain sequence and its context. Its antigen is currently unknown. The sample belongs to a study of CD8 T cells in ankylosing spondylitis. Study findings and constraints: A CD8+ phenotype characterized the disease-linked clones, which were relatively rare in peripheral blood. Earlier literature documents some of the motif variants in reactive arthritis synovial fluid and blood.

TCRdb re-derived calls from the 5' RACE reads in MiXCR, one entry per CDR3 protein. The sample lists 200,000 to 300,000 distinct CDR3 sequences; 20% to 30% were seen once. CDR1 is SGHTS and CDR2 is YDEGEE in the germline V gene. V lost 3 bases, J lost 4 bases, and 8 bases stayed unmatched. The CDR3 spans 16 residues. The sequence derives from a male donor with ankylosing spondylitis or in good health (not recorded which). Sequences were obtained from blood, either unsorted or a sorted T cell fraction (not recorded which). The chain carries TRBV5-8 and TRBJ2-5; 11 bases line up with TRBD1. The CDR3 coding sequence is TGTGCCAGCAGCTCCGGACAGGGGGCGACCCGAGAGACCCAGTACTTC. This encodes CASSSGQGATRETQYF.